These T cell receptor beta chains were read from a single sample in a study of blood T cell repertoires in COVID-19. TCRdb's table, derived via immunoSEQ multiplex PCR, lists solely in-frame clones and lacks some. The top ten clones hold about 9.9% of a sample with about 130,000 clones, over 80% of them seen once. Sequencing input: peripheral blood. These receptors all come from a man aged 35-49 years with active or convalescent COVID-19. Both conserved end residues are part of each CDR3. A D gene is named only where the DNA matches it firmly. Only part of the rows carry a size: once, few, many, or a class if the clone is expanded.

J gene: TRBJ2-5
V gene: TRBV4-1
D gene: NA
clone size: many
CDR3 protein: CASSQDRRKLVETQYF
CDR3 DNA: TGCGCCAGCAGCCAAGATCGGCGGAAGCTAGTTGAGACCCAGTACTTC

J gene: TRBJ2-2
V gene: TRBV5-1
D gene: TRBD1
clone size: NA
CDR3 protein: CASGELQGATGELFF
CDR3 DNA: TGCGCCAGCGGAGAATTACAGGGGGCCACCGGGGAGCTGTTTTTT

J gene: TRBJ1-6
V gene: TRBV27
D gene: NA
clone size: NA
CDR3 protein: CASSGGSPGTLHF
CDR3 DNA: TGTGCCAGCAGTGGCGGGTCCCCGGGGACCCTCCACTTT

J gene: TRBJ2-3
V gene: TRBV5-1
D gene: TRBD2
clone size: NA
CDR3 protein: CASSSSGDSTDTQYF
CDR3 DNA: TGCGCCAGCAGCTCGAGCGGGGACAGCACAGATACGCAGTATTTT

J gene: TRBJ2-5
V gene: TRBV7-9
D gene: TRBD2
clone size: NA
CDR3 protein: CASSRDLAGQETQYF
CDR3 DNA: TGTGCCAGCAGCCGCGACCTAGCGGGGCAAGAGACCCAGTACTTC

J gene: TRBJ2-5
V gene: TRBV5-1
D gene: TRBD1
clone size: NA
CDR3 protein: CASSQGQGAERGQYF
CDR3 DNA: TGCGCCAGCAGCCAGGGACAGGGGGCCGAGAGGGGCCAGTACTTC

J gene: TRBJ2-1
V gene: TRBV19
D gene: TRBD1
clone size: NA
CDR3 protein: CASGSSGTGRNEQFF
CDR3 DNA: TGTGCCAGTGGTTCCTCCGGGACAGGGAGAAATGAGCAGTTCTTC

J gene: TRBJ2-1
V gene: TRBV7-2
D gene: TRBD2
clone size: NA
CDR3 protein: CASSRGTSRHNEQFF
CDR3 DNA: TGTGCCAGCAGCCGCGGGACTAGCAGGCACAATGAGCAGTTCTTC

J gene: TRBJ2-7
V gene: TRBV4-1
D gene: TRBD1
clone size: NA
CDR3 protein: CASSPGQGGIYEQYF
CDR3 DNA: TGCGCCAGCAGCCCGGGACAGGGGGGTATCTACGAGCAGTACTTC

J gene: TRBJ1-2
V gene: TRBV5-4
D gene: TRBD1
clone size: NA
CDR3 protein: CASSTGGQGRDYGYTF
CDR3 DNA: TGTGCCAGCAGCACCGGAGGACAGGGTCGTGACTATGGCTACACCTTC

J gene: TRBJ1-4
V gene: TRBV4-1
D gene: TRBD1
clone size: NA
CDR3 protein: CASSQAGQGATNEKLFF
CDR3 DNA: TGCGCCAGCAGCCAAGCGGGGCAGGGGGCTACTAATGAAAAACTGTTTTTT

J gene: TRBJ1-5
V gene: TRBV4-3
D gene: TRBD1
clone size: NA
CDR3 protein: CASSQGTGGFSNQPQHF
CDR3 DNA: TGCGCCAGCAGCCAAGGGACAGGGGGCTTCAGCAATCAGCCCCAGCATTTT

J gene: TRBJ1-2
V gene: TRBV7-8
D gene: NA
clone size: NA
CDR3 protein: CASSDHLRDYYGYTF
CDR3 DNA: TGTGCCAGCAGCGATCATTTAAGAGACTACTATGGCTACACCTTC

J gene: TRBJ1-5
V gene: TRBV6-2/TRBV6-3
D gene: NA
clone size: few
CDR3 protein: CASSSDSNQPQHF
CDR3 DNA: TGTGCCAGCAGTTCAGATAGCAATCAGCCCCAGCATTTT

J gene: TRBJ2-6
V gene: TRBV5-1
D gene: TRBD1
clone size: NA
CDR3 protein: CASRTGDRGQRANVLTF
CDR3 DNA: TGCGCCAGCAGGACTGGGGACAGGGGGCAGAGGGCCAACGTCCTGACTTTC

J gene: TRBJ2-5
V gene: TRBV18
D gene: NA
clone size: NA
CDR3 protein: CASSPNSQETQYF
CDR3 DNA: TGTGCCAGCTCACCAAATAGCCAAGAGACCCAGTACTTC

J gene: TRBJ1-5
V gene: TRBV11-2
D gene: NA
clone size: NA
CDR3 protein: CASSLDLGLNQPQHF
CDR3 DNA: TGTGCCAGCAGCTTAGATCTAGGACTCAATCAGCCCCAGCATTTT

J gene: TRBJ1-6
V gene: TRBV14
D gene: TRBD1
clone size: NA
CDR3 protein: CASSYAGTGRSPLHF
CDR3 DNA: TGTGCCAGCAGCTACGCCGGGACAGGGCGATCACCCCTCCACTTT

J gene: TRBJ2-4
V gene: TRBV7-9
D gene: NA
clone size: NA
CDR3 protein: CASSPSSLAKNIQYF
CDR3 DNA: TGTGCCAGCAGTCCCTCTTCCTTAGCCAAAAACATTCAGTACTTC

J gene: TRBJ1-1
V gene: TRBV7-2
D gene: NA
clone size: NA
CDR3 protein: CASGTKRSTEAFF
CDR3 DNA: TGTGCCAGCGGTACGAAAAGGAGCACTGAAGCTTTCTTT

J gene: TRBJ2-7
V gene: TRBV20-1
D gene: NA
clone size: NA
CDR3 protein: CSASSDRTYEQYF
CDR3 DNA: TGCAGTGCTAGTTCGGACAGAACCTACGAGCAGTACTTC

J gene: TRBJ2-5
V gene: TRBV5-4
D gene: NA
clone size: NA
CDR3 protein: CASSSGFQETQYF
CDR3 DNA: TGTGCCAGCAGCTCCGGTTTCCAAGAGACCCAGTACTTC

J gene: TRBJ1-6
V gene: TRBV19
D gene: TRBD1
clone size: NA
CDR3 protein: CASTYRDRGDNSPLHF
CDR3 DNA: TGTGCCAGTACTTACCGGGACAGGGGGGATAATTCACCCCTCCACTTT

J gene: TRBJ1-1
V gene: TRBV10-1
D gene: NA
clone size: NA
CDR3 protein: CASSDRGTEAFF
CDR3 DNA: TGCGCCAGCAGTGATAGAGGCACTGAAGCTTTCTTT

J gene: TRBJ2-2
V gene: TRBV29-1
D gene: NA
clone size: NA
CDR3 protein: CSVEPIPGTGELFF
CDR3 DNA: TGCAGCGTTGAACCAATCCCGGGTACCGGGGAGCTGTTTTTT

J gene: TRBJ1-1
V gene: TRBV9
D gene: TRBD1
clone size: NA
CDR3 protein: CASSGGDSLFGNTEAFF
CDR3 DNA: TGTGCCAGCAGCGGGGGGGACAGCCTCTTTGGGAACACTGAAGCTTTCTTT

J gene: TRBJ2-5
V gene: TRBV7-2
D gene: TRBD2
clone size: NA
CDR3 protein: CASSVTSGVSETQYF
CDR3 DNA: TGTGCCAGCAGCGTGACTAGCGGGGTTTCAGAGACCCAGTACTTC

J gene: TRBJ2-3
V gene: TRBV19
D gene: TRBD2
clone size: NA
CDR3 protein: CASKAAGGYGTQYF
CDR3 DNA: TGTGCCAGTAAAGCAGCGGGGGGCTACGGTACGCAGTATTTT

J gene: TRBJ1-3
V gene: TRBV11-2
D gene: NA
clone size: NA
CDR3 protein: CASSLPGSGNTIYF
CDR3 DNA: TGTGCCAGCAGCTTACCCGGCTCTGGAAACACCATATATTTT

J gene: TRBJ2-4
V gene: TRBV24-1
D gene: TRBD2
clone size: NA
CDR3 protein: CATSDLGGLAGLAKNIQYF
CDR3 DNA: TGTGCCACCAGTGATTTAGGGGGACTAGCGGGTCTCGCCAAAAACATTCAGTACTTC

J gene: TRBJ2-3
V gene: TRBV3-1/TRBV3-2
D gene: NA
clone size: NA
CDR3 protein: CASGPRGGGTDTQYF
CDR3 DNA: TGTGCCAGCGGCCCGCGGGGTGGGGGCACAGATACGCAGTATTTT

J gene: TRBJ2-5
V gene: TRBV25-1
D gene: NA
clone size: NA
CDR3 protein: CASRNAGKRETQYF
CDR3 DNA: TGTGCCAGCCGGAATGCAGGGAAACGAGAGACCCAGTACTTC